Presented here are 2 T cell receptor beta chains from one specimen sequenced in a study of graft-versus-host responses after intestinal transplantation. Their recognized antigens are unknown. This table comes from immunoSEQ multiplex PCR, and its TCRdb copy is limited to in-frame clones, with some not included. The sample holds 45,000 to 60,000 clones, 90% to 95% seen once. The sample in question was unstimulated CD8+ T cells sorted from spleen or lymph node cells, obtained before transplant. Source of these receptors: a human donor who was the organ donor for an intestinal transplant.

The V gene is TRBV11-3, the J gene TRBJ1-6; unclear D gene. Germline CDR1 and CDR2: SGHNT and YENEEA. Trimming pared 3 bases from V and 0 bases from J, leaving 9 bases between. The length of the CDR3 is 16 residues. This CDR3 reads CASSFLHSSYNSPLHF. The CDR3 DNA sequence: TGTGCCAGCAGCTTCCTCCATAGCTCCTATAATTCACCCCTCCACTTT.

The chain carries TRBV4-1 and TRBJ2-1; tentatively, D is TRBD1 or TRBD2 (5 bases each). V shed 0 bases and J shed 4 bases, with 13 bases lying between them. The CDR3 runs 16 residues. CDR1 and CDR2 (germline): MGHRA, YSYEKL. The CDR3 region is CASSQEPGPQYNEQFF. CDR3 DNA sequence: TGCGCCAGCAGCCAAGAGCCGGGACCCCAATACAATGAGCAGTTCTTC.